Sequencing of this T cell receptor beta chain was carried out in a study of technical replicates of blood from several donors. In germline, CDR1 is MRHNA, CDR2 SNTAGT. V was pared by 0 bases and J by 6 bases, with 14 bases between. The CDR3 spans 15 residues. Generated by immunoSEQ multiplex PCR, the TCRdb table keeps only in-frame clones and is missing some. This sample has some 75,000 clones, with roughly 96% found just once. This receptor was obtained from a human donor in good health. This chain connects TRBV6-4 to TRBJ1-2; maybe TRBD1 (5 bases). Material for sequencing was T cells isolated from PBMCs. As DNA, the CDR3 is TGTGCCAGCAGTGACTCCCGGCAGGGTAGGAATGGCTACACCTTC. Encoded protein: CASSDSRQGRNGYTF.